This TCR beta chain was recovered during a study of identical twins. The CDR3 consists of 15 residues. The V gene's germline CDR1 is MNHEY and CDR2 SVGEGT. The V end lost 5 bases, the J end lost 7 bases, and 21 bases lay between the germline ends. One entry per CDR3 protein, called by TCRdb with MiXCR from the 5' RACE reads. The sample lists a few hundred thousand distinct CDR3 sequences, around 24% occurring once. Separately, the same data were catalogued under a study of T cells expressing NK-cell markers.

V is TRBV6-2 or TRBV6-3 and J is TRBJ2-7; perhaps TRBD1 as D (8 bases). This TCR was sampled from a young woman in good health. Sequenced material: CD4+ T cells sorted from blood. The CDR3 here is CASSPTGGQAREQYF. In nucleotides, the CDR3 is TGTGCCAGCAGTCCAACGGGGGGACAGGCGAGGGAGCAGTACTTC.